These 12 T cell receptor beta chains originate from one sample sequenced in a study of beta chain features in type 1 diabetes (dated by TCRdb to 2016 to 2018). Paper-wide results and their limitations: A moderate but significant shortening of TCRB CDR3 length was observed in type 1 diabetes patients in all four CD4+ subsets.

For these TCRs, the target antigens are not known. The library came from the immunoSEQ multiplex PCR assay. The High Capacity cDNA Reverse Transcription Kit was used to reverse transcribe all of the isolated RNA, meaning that expressed TCRB transcripts were what got sequenced. Drawn from immuneACCESS, this table holds only the in-frame rearrangements with V and J called that TCRdb kept. Clones are partly lost; checked studies trace under half to an unresolved V gene and leave the rest unexplained. This sample holds nearly 700,000 clones; around an eighth were observed only once. The top ten constitute 0.022% of the sample. Source material: naive CD4+ T cells from blood. The sample's cell subset or site label, in plain terms: true naive CD4+ T cells. These receptors originate from a man aged 18 to 35 with type 1 diabetes.

The chain uses TRBV9 and TRBJ2-3; possibly TRBD2 for D (6 bases). The CDR3 runs to 13 residues. V shed 4 bases and J shed 5 bases, with 11 bases lying between them. Germline lookup yields CDR1 SGDLS and CDR2 YYNGEE. In nucleotides, the CDR3 is TGTGCCAGCAGCACGGGACTGCAAGATACGCAGTATTTT. Protein sequence: CASSTGLQDTQYF.

CDR3: CASSFGRVGTKGGTEAFF. The DNA of the CDR3 is TGTGCCAGCAGCTTTGGGAGGGTTGGAACAAAAGGGGGTACTGAAGCTTTCTTT. J is TRBJ1-1 and V is TRBV7-9; possibly TRBD1 for D (6 bases). The germline gives CDR1 SEHNR, CDR2 FQNEAQ (reference sequence). This CDR3 is 18 amino acids long. V shed 3 bases and J shed 5 bases, with 25 bases lying between them.

This clone was seen a handful of times. V and J are TRBV28 and TRBJ1-5; 7 nucleotides match TRBD1. V trimming: 6 bases; J trimming: 3 bases; junction bases outside the gene matches: 5. The germline V gene encodes CDR1 MDHEN and CDR2 SYDVKM. The CDR3 totals 14 residues. The CDR3, as DNA: TGTGCCAGCAGACGAGGGACAGACAATCAGCCCCAGCATTTT. This encodes CASRRGTDNQPQHF.

This clone came up a few times. The chain couples TRBV7-2 to TRBJ1-5; 9 bases are a match to TRBD1. V trimming: 5 bases; J trimming: 5 bases; junction bases outside the gene matches: 7. The germline V gene has CDR1 SGHTA and CDR2 FQGNSA. The CDR3 has 15 residues. The CDR3 reads CASSLVTGGDQPQHF. The CDR3 DNA follows: TGTGCCAGCAGCCTAGTCACAGGGGGCGATCAGCCCCAGCATTTT.

The J gene is TRBJ2-5, the V gene TRBV19; no reliable D call. Looked up from germline, CDR1 is LNHDA and CDR2 is SQIVND (reference sequence). The CDR3 is 12 amino acids. V was trimmed by 4 bases and J by 5 bases, leaving 8 bases between them. The CDR3 spells CASSNSPETQYF. DNA of the CDR3: TGTGCCAGTAGTAACAGCCCGGAGACCCAGTACTTC.

The rearrangement joins TRBV19 to TRBJ2-7; D gene unclear. V was cut by 4 bases and J by 0 bases, with 13 bases left in between. The CDR3 loop spans 15 amino acids. Germline V gene sequence: CDR1 LNHDA, CDR2 SQIVND (reference sequence). DNA for the CDR3: TGTGCCAGTAGTAGGGCCCGGGCCGCCTCCTACGAGCAGTACTTC. Translation: CASSRARAASYEQYF.

V gene TRBV30 combines with J gene TRBJ1-1; D gene uncertain. Germline V gene lookup returns CDR1 GTSNPN and CDR2 SVGIG (reference sequence). Trimming shortened V by 1 base and J by 10 bases, and 16 bases separated the two germline ends. The length of the CDR3 is 13 residues. The CDR3 spells CAWSAVTVGGAFF. CDR3 bases: TGTGCCTGGAGTGCAGTCACCGTAGGAGGAGCTTTCTTT.

Concerning this clone: This sample also contains other DNA sequences that code for the same CDR3. CDR3 bases: TGTGCCAGCAGTTACTCGAGGGGAACTGAAGCTTTCTTT. This sequence encodes CASSYSRGTEAFF. The J gene is TRBJ1-1, the V gene TRBV6-5; maybe TRBD1 (5 bases). Germline V gene sequence: CDR1 MNHEY, CDR2 SVGAGI. V lost 0 bases and J lost 5, with 7 bases in between. This CDR3 has 13 residues.

A note on this clone: This CDR3 is also generated by other DNA sequences in the sample. The DNA of the CDR3 is TGTGCCAGCAGCCCTCTAATGAACACTGAAGCTTTCTTT. Translating gives CASSPLMNTEAFF. V gene TRBV6-5 combines with J gene TRBJ1-1, with no clear D. Germline CDR1 reads MNHEY; CDR2 reads SVGAGI. The CDR3 covers 13 residues. Trimming left V 6 bases short and J 0 bases short, with 8 bases between.

This clone was seen a few times. The chain recombines TRBV5-1 with TRBJ2-5, with D possibly being TRBD1 (6 bases). V lost 8 bases and J lost 0, with 8 bases in between. CDR1 is SGHRS, CDR2 YFSETQ, per germline. There are 12 residues in the CDR3. CDR3 in DNA: TGCGCCAGTACAGGGTACCAAGAGACCCAGTACTTC. Amino acid sequence: CASTGYQETQYF.

This chain uses TRBV30 with TRBJ2-7, with D possibly TRBD2 on 6 matching bases. The CDR3 runs 13 residues. Trimming shortened V by 8 bases and J by 3 bases, and 17 bases separated the two germline ends. The V gene's germline CDR1 is GTSNPN and CDR2 SVGIG (reference sequence). CDR3 in DNA: TGTGCCCTCTGGCAGGGAGGTCGCTACGAGCAGTACTTC. It translates to CALWQGGRYEQYF. The full variable domain, with the rest looked up from reference TRBV30 and TRBJ2-7, is SQTIHQWPATLVQPVGSPLSLECTVEGTSNPNLYWYRQAAGRGLQLLFYSVGIGQISSEVPQNLSASRPQDRQFILSSKKLLLSDSGFYLCALWQGGRYEQYFGPGTRLTVT.

This clone was recorded a few times. Other DNA sequences within the sample encode an identical CDR3. This rearrangement joins TRBV29-1 to TRBJ1-1; D call uncertain. The CDR3 sequence is 13 residues long. The germline V gene has CDR1 SQVTM and CDR2 ANQGSEA. V was cut by 4 bases and J by 0 bases, with 9 bases left in between. CDR3 loop: CSVVRPLNTEAFF. In DNA form, the CDR3 reads TGCAGCGTTGTAAGGCCGTTGAACACTGAAGCTTTCTTT.